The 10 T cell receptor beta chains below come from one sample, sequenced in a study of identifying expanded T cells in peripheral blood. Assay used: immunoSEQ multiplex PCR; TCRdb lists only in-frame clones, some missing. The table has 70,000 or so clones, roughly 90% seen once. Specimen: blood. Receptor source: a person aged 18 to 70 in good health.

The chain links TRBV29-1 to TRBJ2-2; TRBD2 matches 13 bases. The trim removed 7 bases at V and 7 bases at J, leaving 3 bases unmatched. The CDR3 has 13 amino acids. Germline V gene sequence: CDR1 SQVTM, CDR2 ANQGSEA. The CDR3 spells CSGLAGGGGELFF. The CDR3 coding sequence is TGCAGCGGACTAGCGGGAGGCGGCGGGGAGCTGTTTTTT.

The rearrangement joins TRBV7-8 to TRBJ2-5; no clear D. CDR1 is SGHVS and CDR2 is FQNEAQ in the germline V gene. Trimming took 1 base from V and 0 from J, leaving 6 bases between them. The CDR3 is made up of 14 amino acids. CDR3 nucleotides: TGTGCCAGCAGCTTAGTGGGCTACCAAGAGACCCAGTACTTC. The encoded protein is CASSLVGYQETQYF.

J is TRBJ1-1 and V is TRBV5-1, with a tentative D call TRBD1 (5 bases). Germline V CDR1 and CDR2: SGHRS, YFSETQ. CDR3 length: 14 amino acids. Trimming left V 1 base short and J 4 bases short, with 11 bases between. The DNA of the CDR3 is TGCGCCAGCAGCTTGTACGAAGGGGTCACTGAAGCTTTCTTT. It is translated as CASSLYEGVTEAFF.

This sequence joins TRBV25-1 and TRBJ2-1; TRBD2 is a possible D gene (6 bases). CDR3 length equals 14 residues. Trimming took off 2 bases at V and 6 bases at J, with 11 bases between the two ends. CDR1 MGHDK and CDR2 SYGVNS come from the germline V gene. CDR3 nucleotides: TGTGCCAGCAGTGAAATTAGGACTACCAATGAGCAGTTCTTC. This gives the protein CASSEIRTTNEQFF.

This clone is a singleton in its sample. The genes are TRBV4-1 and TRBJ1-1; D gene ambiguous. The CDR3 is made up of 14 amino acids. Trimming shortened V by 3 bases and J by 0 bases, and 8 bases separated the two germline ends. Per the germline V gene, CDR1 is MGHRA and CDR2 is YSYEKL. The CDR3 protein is CASSHVGVNTEAFF. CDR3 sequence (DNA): TGCGCCAGCAGCCACGTGGGAGTGAACACTGAAGCTTTCTTT.

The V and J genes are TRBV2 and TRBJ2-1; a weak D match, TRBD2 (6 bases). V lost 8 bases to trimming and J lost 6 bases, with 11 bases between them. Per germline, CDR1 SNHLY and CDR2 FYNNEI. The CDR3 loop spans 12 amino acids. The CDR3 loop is CASSPGGNEQFF. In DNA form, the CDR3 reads TGTGCCAGCTCCCCCGGGGGCAATGAGCAGTTCTTC.

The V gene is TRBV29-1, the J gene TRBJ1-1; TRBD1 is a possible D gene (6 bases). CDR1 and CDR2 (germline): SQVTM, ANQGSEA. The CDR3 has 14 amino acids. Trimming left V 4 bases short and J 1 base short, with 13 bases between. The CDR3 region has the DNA TGCAGCGTTGCCTTGCCGACAGGGAACACTGAAGCTTTCTTT. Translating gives CSVALPTGNTEAFF.

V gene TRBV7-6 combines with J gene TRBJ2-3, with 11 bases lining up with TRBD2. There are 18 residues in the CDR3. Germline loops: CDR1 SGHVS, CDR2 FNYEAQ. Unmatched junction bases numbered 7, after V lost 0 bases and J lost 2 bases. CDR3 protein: CASSLAQLAGVSTDTQYF. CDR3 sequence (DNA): TGTGCCAGCAGCTTAGCGCAACTAGCGGGGGTTTCCACAGATACGCAGTATTTT.

The CDR3 region is CASSERAGQGAGRPQHF. The CDR3 nucleotides are TGTGCCAGCAGTGAACGAGCGGGACAGGGGGCGGGACGGCCCCAGCATTTT. This chain joins TRBV6-1 and TRBJ1-5, with 12 bases that match TRBD1. The CDR3 loop spans 17 amino acids. Germline trimming cut 2 bases from V and 9 bases from J; bases unmatched to any gene: 11. The germline V gene has CDR1 MNHNS and CDR2 SASEGT.

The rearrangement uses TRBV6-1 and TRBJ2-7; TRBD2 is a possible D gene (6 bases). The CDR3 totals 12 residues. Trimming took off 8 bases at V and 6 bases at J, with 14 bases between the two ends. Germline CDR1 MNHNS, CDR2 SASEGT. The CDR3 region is CASAVKTSEQYF. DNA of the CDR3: TGTGCCAGCGCGGTGAAGACTAGCGAGCAGTACTTC.